The 29 T cell receptor beta chains listed next were all sequenced from one sample in a study of beta chain features in type 1 diabetes. Study-level points and caveats: A moderate, significant TCRB CDR3 shortening appeared in type 1 diabetes across four CD4+ subsets.

The investigators reverse transcribed all of the isolated RNA, so they sequenced expressed TCRB transcripts. Sequencing was performed with immunoSEQ multiplex PCR; in TCRdb, only in-frame clones are kept and a portion is missing. Of roughly 280,000 clones listed, approximately 25% are singletons. These receptors lack a known antigen. The sequenced material came from naive CD4+ T cells from blood. The origin of the receptors is a woman in her 30s with type 1 diabetes.

The sample holds a few counts of this clone. The genes are TRBV27 and TRBJ2-7, with 10 bases aligning to TRBD2. Per germline, CDR1 MNHEY and CDR2 SMNVEV (reference sequence). The V segment lost 6 bases and the J segment 2 bases; nucleotides outside the gene matches: 10. This CDR3 is 16 amino acids long. CDR3 nucleotide sequence: TGTGCCAGCAGATCAAGCGGGAGGGCATCTCCCTACGAGCAGTACTTC. Translated: CASRSSGRASPYEQYF.

This clone was seen only once. This chain links TRBV9 with TRBJ2-1, with 7 bases lining up with TRBD2. V dropped 0 bases and J dropped 10; count of bases not matched to a gene: 10. The CDR3 has 15 residues. Germline values: CDR1 SGDLS, CDR2 YYNGEE. The CDR3 nucleotides read TGTGCCAGCAGCGTAGACGAACGGGGGGACCGCGAGCAGTTCTTC. Its translation is CASSVDERGDREQFF.

This clone was recorded a few times. The rearrangement links TRBV11-2 to TRBJ1-1; D unclear. The CDR3 loop spans 12 amino acids. The V gene lost 1 base and the J gene lost 4 bases, with 4 bases spanning the gap. The germline V gene encodes CDR1 SGHAT and CDR2 FQNNGV. The CDR3 nucleotides are TGTGCCAGCAGCTTAGTATCCACTGAAGCTTTCTTT. It specifies CASSLVSTEAFF. The full variable domain, in which reference TRBV11-2 and TRBJ1-1 provide the parts outside the CDR3, is EAGVAQSPRYKIIEKRQSVAFWCNPISGHATLYWYQQILGQGPKLLIQFQNNGVVDDSQLPKDRFSAERLKGVDSTLKIQPAKLEDSAVYLCASSLVSTEAFFGQGTRLTVV.

V is TRBV27 and J is TRBJ2-3; the match to TRBD2 covers 7 bases. After removal of 6 bases from V and 5 bases from J, the junction contained 8 bases not matched to a gene. This CDR3 contains 14 residues. CDR1 is MNHEY, CDR2 SMNVEV, per germline (reference sequence). The CDR3, as DNA: TGTGCCAGCAGCCCCAGGGAGGGCGGAGATACGCAGTATTTT. It codes for CASSPREGGDTQYF.

This clone has only one observation. This chain connects TRBV2 to TRBJ2-7; D perhaps matches TRBD1 (5 bases). CDR1 is SNHLY and CDR2 is FYNNEI in the germline V gene. This CDR3 comprises 18 residues. V was clipped by 2 bases and J by 1 base, with 21 bases between them. This CDR3 is CASSEMFTGPQESYEQYF. The CDR3 DNA is TGTGCCAGCAGTGAAATGTTTACAGGCCCTCAGGAATCCTACGAGCAGTACTTC.

This chain uses TRBV29-1 with TRBJ2-7; TRBD1 aligns across 7 bases. Per germline, CDR1 SQVTM and CDR2 ANQGSEA. This CDR3 spans 17 amino acids. Trimming cost V 4 bases and J 2 bases; bases outside gene matches: 17. The CDR3 nucleotides read TGCAGCGTTGCGCCCAAGGGGACAGTGGTCGGTACCTACGAGCAGTACTTC. Translating gives CSVAPKGTVVGTYEQYF.

This clone was recorded a few times. The chain is built from TRBV29-1 and TRBJ2-2; 10 nucleotides match TRBD2. The CDR3 spans 14 residues. Trimming removed 7 bases from V and 2 bases from J; junction bases left unmatched: 4. Per germline, CDR1 SQVTM and CDR2 ANQGSEA. The CDR3 DNA follows: TGCAGCGGTGGACTAGCGGTCAACACCGGGGAGCTGTTTTTT. Its protein is CSGGLAVNTGELFF.

This clone showed up just a few times. The chain carries TRBV30 and TRBJ2-1; 13 bases agree with TRBD2. V lost 2 bases and J lost 7; bases outside the gene matches: 8. Germline CDR1 and CDR2: GTSNPN and SVGIG (reference sequence). The CDR3 loop spans 16 amino acids. The CDR3 DNA follows: TGTGCCTGGAGTATCGGACTAGCGGGAGTCTGGAATGAGCAGTTCTTC. It is translated as CAWSIGLAGVWNEQFF.

This clone has only a few counts. The chain employs TRBV5-4 and TRBJ2-1; 10 bases are a match to TRBD1. Unmatched junction bases numbered 4, after V lost 4 bases and J lost 3 bases. This CDR3 is 15 amino acids long. Germline lookup yields CDR1 SGHNT and CDR2 YYREEE (reference sequence). The CDR3 spells CASSPTGGNYNEQFF. The CDR3 coding sequence is TGTGCCAGCAGCCCGACAGGGGGCAACTACAATGAGCAGTTCTTC.

J is TRBJ2-4 and V is TRBV2, with D unresolved. Germline assignment: CDR1 SNHLY and CDR2 FYNNEI. Trimming shortened V by 5 bases and J by 0 bases, and 11 bases separated the two germline ends. CDR3 length: 15 residues. The CDR3 spells CASSIPWPAKNIQYF. CDR3 sequence (DNA): TGTGCCAGCAGTATACCCTGGCCAGCCAAAAACATTCAGTACTTC. The variable domain in full, with the rest retrieved from reference TRBV2 and TRBJ2-4, is EPEVTQTPSHQVTQMGQEVILRCVPISNHLYFYWYRQILGQKVEFLVSFYNNEISEKSEIFDDQFSVERPDGSNFTLKIRSTKLEDSAMYFCASSIPWPAKNIQYFGAGTRLSVL.

The V call is TRBV5-1, the J call TRBJ1-4; D remains ambiguous. The CDR3 runs 13 residues. Trimming removed 1 base from V and 13 bases from J, with 14 bases in between. Germline V gene data show CDR1 as SGHRS and CDR2 as YFSETQ. This chain's CDR3 is CASSLSGRSGLFF. In DNA, the CDR3 is TGCGCCAGCAGCTTGAGTGGTAGAAGTGGACTGTTTTTT.

The sample holds a few counts of this clone. J is TRBJ2-1 and V is TRBV4-1; TRBD1 matches at 8 bases. The germline V gene encodes CDR1 MGHRA and CDR2 YSYEKL. CDR3 length equals 14 residues. Trimming cost V 6 bases and J 4 bases; bases outside gene matches: 5. For the CDR3, the DNA is TGCGCCAGCAGACCAGGGGGCGCATACAATGAGCAGTTCTTC. It yields the protein CASRPGGAYNEQFF.

This clone has a handful of counts. J is TRBJ2-3 and V is TRBV5-1, with TRBD2 matching over 8 bases. After removal of 1 base from V and 4 bases from J, the junction contained 2 bases not matched to a gene. Germline CDR1 and CDR2: SGHRS and YFSETQ. This CDR3 has 14 amino acids. The CDR3 loop is CASSLSGSADTQYF. DNA of the CDR3: TGCGCCAGCAGCTTGAGCGGGAGCGCAGATACGCAGTATTTT.

The chain employs TRBV5-4 and TRBJ2-1; 9 nucleotides line up with TRBD1. This CDR3 comprises 16 residues. With 5 bases clipped from V and 8 bases from J, the junction kept 14 bases outside the gene matches. Germline CDR1 SGHNT, CDR2 YYREEE (reference sequence). CDR3 loop: CASSPDRGQGTHEQFF. The DNA of the CDR3 is TGTGCCAGCAGTCCTGATCGGGGACAGGGTACGCATGAGCAGTTCTTC.

V is TRBV23-1 and J is TRBJ2-7; D is possibly TRBD1 (6 bases). TRBV23-1 falls under the ORF class, with uncertain function. The CDR3 sequence is 17 residues long. V dropped 2 bases and J dropped 5 bases, with 22 bases sitting between them. CDR3 coding DNA: TGCGCCAGCAGTCAAGGGGTCAGGGGTACAATCAGGGACGAGCAGTACTTC. As protein: CASSQGVRGTIRDEQYF.

This clone appeared a few times. This chain links TRBV6-6 with TRBJ2-3, with 7 bases identical to TRBD2. The germline V gene has CDR1 MNHNY and CDR2 SVGAGI (reference sequence). V dropped 6 bases and J dropped 2; count of bases not matched to a gene: 8. The CDR3 has 15 amino acids. The DNA for the CDR3 is TGTGCCAGCAGACCGCCAGCGGGGCTCACAGATACGCAGTATTTT. Residues: CASRPPAGLTDTQYF.

This clone was counted a few times. The V call is TRBV5-1, the J call TRBJ2-7, with 11 bases fitting TRBD2. Trimming took 4 bases from V and 2 from J; bases not matched to a gene: 5. This CDR3 has 15 amino acids. Germline CDR1 reads SGHRS; CDR2 reads YFSETQ. For the CDR3, the DNA is TGCGCCAGCAGCCTGGGACTAGCGGCGACCTACGAGCAGTACTTC. This gives the protein CASSLGLAATYEQYF.

This clone was seen a handful of times. The V gene is TRBV28, the J gene TRBJ2-2; tentatively, D is TRBD1 (6 bases). CDR3 length: 16 residues. Germline V CDR1 and CDR2: MDHEN, SYDVKM. V shed 6 bases and J shed 1 base, with 15 bases lying between them. CDR3 sequence (DNA): TGTGCCAGCAGCCTCTGGACAGCGTTGAACACCGGGGAGCTGTTTTTT. Its translation is CASSLWTALNTGELFF.

The chain joins TRBV14 to TRBJ2-2, with 7 bases fitting TRBD2. The CDR3 sequence is 19 residues long. The V segment lost 0 bases and the J segment 0 bases; nucleotides outside the gene matches: 10. Germline CDR1 reads SGHDN; CDR2 reads FVKESK. This CDR3 is CASSQDASGSLSNTGELFF. In DNA form, the CDR3 reads TGTGCCAGCAGCCAAGACGCTAGCGGAAGCCTCTCGAACACCGGGGAGCTGTTTTTT. Together with reference TRBV14 and TRBJ2-2, the CDR3 gives the full variable domain: EAGVTQFPSHSVIEKGQTVTLRCDPISGHDNLYWYRRVMGKEIKFLLHFVKESKQDESGMPNNRFLAERTGGTYSTLKVQPAELEDSGVYFCASSQDASGSLSNTGELFFGEGSRLTVL.

The chain employs TRBV30 and TRBJ1-3; no reliable D call. Deletions cut 7 bases from V and 2 bases from J, with 12 bases between. The CDR3 covers 13 residues. Germline-derived CDR1 and CDR2 are GTSNPN and SVGIG (reference sequence). The CDR3 DNA is TGTGCCTCGGAAGACGGGACTGGAAACACCATATATTTT. Its translation is CASEDGTGNTIYF.

This clone was seen only a few times. This chain uses TRBV19 with TRBJ2-5; weak D call: TRBD1 (5 bases). This CDR3 is built from 13 residues. Germline V gives CDR1 LNHDA, CDR2 SQIVND (reference sequence). Trimming removed 0 bases at V and 4 bases at J, with 6 bases between. CDR3 DNA: TGTGCCAGTAGTATAGATCAGGGAGAGACCCAGTACTTC. Residues: CASSIDQGETQYF.

The table lists this clone with a few counts. V usage is TRBV29-1 and J usage is TRBJ1-1; D not certain. The V gene lost 5 bases and the J gene lost 0 bases, with 10 bases spanning the gap. CDR3 size: 13 residues. The germline V gene has CDR1 SQVTM and CDR2 ANQGSEA. The CDR3 sequence is CSVTRTMNTEAFF. CDR3 sequence (DNA): TGCAGCGTTACTAGGACCATGAACACTGAAGCTTTCTTT.

The gene calls are TRBV7-9 and TRBJ1-1; 7 bases agree with TRBD1. The V gene end was trimmed by 5 bases and the J gene end by 1 base; junction bases not matched to a gene: 7. Per germline, CDR1 SEHNR and CDR2 FQNEAQ (reference sequence). This CDR3 is 15 amino acids long. The CDR3 region has the DNA TGTGCCAGCAGCCTGTGGACAGGAGGGAACACTGAAGCTTTCTTT. This gives the protein CASSLWTGGNTEAFF.

The sample holds a few counts of this clone. This chain connects TRBV29-1 to TRBJ2-3, with D tentatively TRBD2 (6 bases). From germline, CDR1 is SQVTM and CDR2 ANQGSEA. The CDR3 contains 15 residues. V was clipped by 4 bases and J by 0 bases, with 14 bases between them. The CDR3 DNA is TGCAGCGTTGGGACGGGAGACTCTAGCACAGATACGCAGTATTTT. Its translation: CSVGTGDSSTDTQYF.

This chain links TRBV2 with TRBJ2-2; 8 nucleotides align to TRBD2. Trimming at V came to 4 bases and at J to 4 bases, leaving 2 bases not matched to a gene. Germline loops: CDR1 SNHLY, CDR2 FYNNEI. The CDR3 consists of 14 residues. CDR3 region: CASSGAGGTGELFF. The CDR3 DNA reads as TGTGCCAGCAGTGGGGCGGGAGGCACCGGGGAGCTGTTTTTT.

This clone was seen a few times. The chain joins TRBV30 to TRBJ2-4, with D possibly matching TRBD1 (5 bases). Germline assignment: CDR1 GTSNPN and CDR2 SVGIG (reference sequence). CDR3 length: 15 amino acids. V was shortened by 2 bases and J by 0 bases, with 11 bases between the two germline ends. This CDR3 reads CAWSKQETAKNIQYF. In nucleotides, the CDR3 is TGTGCCTGGAGTAAACAGGAAACAGCCAAAAACATTCAGTACTTC.

The chain is built from TRBV19 and TRBJ2-1; 9 bases agree with TRBD2. CDR3 size: 14 residues. CDR1 LNHDA and CDR2 SQIVND come from the germline V gene (reference sequence). Unmatched junction bases numbered 3, after V lost 3 bases and J lost 6 bases. The CDR3 spells CASSIQGLANEQFF. The CDR3 DNA reads as TGTGCCAGTAGTATCCAGGGACTAGCCAATGAGCAGTTCTTC.

The chain joins TRBV14 to TRBJ1-2, with D perhaps TRBD1 (6 bases). V was trimmed by 4 bases and J by 2 bases, leaving 14 bases between them. Per the germline V gene, CDR1 is SGHDN and CDR2 is FVKESK. The CDR3 consists of 15 residues. CDR3 residues: CASSLLGTSNYGYTF. In DNA form, the CDR3 reads TGTGCCAGCAGCCTCCTAGGGACATCCAACTATGGCTACACCTTC. The variable domain in full, completed from reference TRBV14 and TRBJ1-2, reads EAGVTQFPSHSVIEKGQTVTLRCDPISGHDNLYWYRRVMGKEIKFLLHFVKESKQDESGMPNNRFLAERTGGTYSTLKVQPAELEDSGVYFCASSLLGTSNYGYTFGSGTRLTVV.

The V call is TRBV5-6, the J call TRBJ2-4; 9 positions agree with TRBD1. This CDR3 comprises 16 residues. V dropped 5 bases and J dropped 8; count of bases not matched to a gene: 14. Per germline, CDR1 SGHDT and CDR2 YYEEEE. The CDR3 coding sequence is TGTGCCAGCAGTACCGGGACAGGGAGGGTTTTGGACATTCAGTACTTC. Its translation: CASSTGTGRVLDIQYF.